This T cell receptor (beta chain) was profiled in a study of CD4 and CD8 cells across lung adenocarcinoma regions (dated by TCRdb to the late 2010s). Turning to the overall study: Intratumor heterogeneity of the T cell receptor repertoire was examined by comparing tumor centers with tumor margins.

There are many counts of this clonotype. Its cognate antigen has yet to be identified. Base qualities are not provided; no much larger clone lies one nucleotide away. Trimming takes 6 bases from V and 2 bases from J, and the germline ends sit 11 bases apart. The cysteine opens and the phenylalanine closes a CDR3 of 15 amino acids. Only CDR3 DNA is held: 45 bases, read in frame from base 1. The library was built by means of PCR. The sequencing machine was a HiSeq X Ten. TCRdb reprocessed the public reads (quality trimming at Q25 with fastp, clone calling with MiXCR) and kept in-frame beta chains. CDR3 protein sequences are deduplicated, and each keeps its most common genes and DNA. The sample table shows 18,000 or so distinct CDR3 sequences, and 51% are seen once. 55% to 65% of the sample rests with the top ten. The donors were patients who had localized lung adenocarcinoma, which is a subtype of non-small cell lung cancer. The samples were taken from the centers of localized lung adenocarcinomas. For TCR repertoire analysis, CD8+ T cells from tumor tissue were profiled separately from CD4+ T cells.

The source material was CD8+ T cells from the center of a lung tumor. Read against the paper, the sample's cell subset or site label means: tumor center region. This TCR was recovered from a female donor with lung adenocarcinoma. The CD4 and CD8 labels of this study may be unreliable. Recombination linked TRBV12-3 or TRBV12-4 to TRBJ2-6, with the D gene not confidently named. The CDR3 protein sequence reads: CASRAVSPGANVLTF. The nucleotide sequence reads TGTGCCAGCAGGGCGGTCAGCCCTGGGGCCAACGTCCTGACTTTC.